The 29 T cell receptor beta chains listed next were all sequenced from one sample in a study of a mutant IDH1 vaccine in newly diagnosed glioma. Sample time point: week 47, end of study. It was 300 ug of mutant IDH1 20-mer peptide that made up each vaccine dose, given with topical imiquimod. Here immunoSEQ multiplex PCR was the method, and the copy in TCRdb shows in-frame clones only, minus some. The sample records 77,000 or so clones, around four fifths being singletons. These receptors' targets are unknown. Sequencing was performed on PBMCs, taken from a glioma patient whose treatment included an IDH1 peptide vaccine. Receptors were obtained from a man aged 40-50 years with glioma.

The CDR3 loop is CASSLGTSGKYEQYF. The CDR3 nucleotides are TGTGCCAGCAGCCTAGGGACTAGCGGGAAGTACGAGCAGTACTTC. The rearrangement uses TRBV5-6 and TRBJ2-7; TRBD2 aligns across 13 bases. CDR1 is SGHDT, CDR2 YYEEEE, per germline. The CDR3 is 15 amino acids. With 4 bases clipped from V and 4 bases from J, the junction kept 5 bases outside the gene matches. Using reference TRBV5-6 and TRBJ2-7 for the parts outside the CDR3, the full variable domain is DAGVTQSPTHLIKTRGQQVTLRCSPKSGHDTVSWYQQALGQGPQFIFQYYEEEERQRGNFPDRFSGHQFPNYSSELNVNALLLGDSALYLCASSLGTSGKYEQYFGPGTRLTVT.

This clone was picked up a small number of times. The J gene is TRBJ1-2, the V gene TRBV10-3; D gene unclear. The V and J ends lost 11 bases and 2 bases respectively, with 6 bases between them. Germline CDR1 ENHRY, CDR2 SYGVKD. This CDR3 comprises 10 residues. The CDR3 loop reads CAFKNYGYTF. In nucleotides, the CDR3 is TGTGCCTTCAAGAACTATGGCTACACCTTC.

The V and J genes are TRBV7-9 and TRBJ2-3, with D possibly being TRBD1 (6 bases). This CDR3 has 13 residues. Trimming removed 4 bases at V and 4 bases at J, with 9 bases between. Germline CDR1 SEHNR, CDR2 FQNEAQ (reference sequence). The DNA for the CDR3 is TGTGCCAGCAGCTCCAGGGGCCCAGATACGCAGTATTTT. Translating it yields CASSSRGPDTQYF.

The V and J genes are TRBV5-4 and TRBJ2-1; the match to TRBD2 covers 14 bases. Germline V gene data show CDR1 as SGHNT and CDR2 as YYREEE (reference sequence). The ends lost 3 bases at V and 9 bases at J; junction bases unmatched: 14. The CDR3 spans 18 residues. CDR3 in DNA: TGTGCCAGCAGCTCCCCCGGACTAGCGGGGGGTCGGAGTAGTGAGCAGTTCTTC. This encodes CASSSPGLAGGRSSEQFF.

The V and J genes are TRBV19 and TRBJ2-1; 8 nucleotides align to TRBD1. Per germline, CDR1 LNHDA and CDR2 SQIVND (reference sequence). The CDR3 sequence is 13 residues long. The J segment lost 7 bases and the V segment lost 7 bases, leaving 6 bases of the junction unmatched. The CDR3 DNA reads as TGTGCCAGTACCGACAGGGGAAGAAATGAGCAGTTCTTC. This translates into CASTDRGRNEQFF.

V is TRBV19 and J is TRBJ2-7; the match to TRBD2 covers 9 bases. V was pared by 8 bases and J by 2 bases, with 7 bases of the junction left unmatched. The CDR3 runs 14 residues. Looked up from germline, CDR1 is LNHDA and CDR2 is SQIVND (reference sequence). The CDR3 coding sequence is TGTGCCAGTGCGGCGGGAGGGCCCCCCTACGAGCAGTACTTC. It is translated as CASAAGGPPYEQYF.

The chain couples TRBV28 to TRBJ1-5; 9 bases align to TRBD1. The CDR3 has 15 residues. V lost 6 bases to trimming and J lost 4 bases; unmatched junction nucleotides: 7. Germline V CDR1 and CDR2: MDHEN, SYDVKM. Here the CDR3 reads CASRGLGQGNQPQHF. CDR3 in DNA: TGTGCCAGCAGGGGACTTGGACAGGGGAATCAGCCCCAGCATTTT.

The V gene is TRBV7-2, the J gene TRBJ2-3; possibly TRBD1 for D (6 bases). Germline CDR1 reads SGHTA; CDR2 reads FQGNSA. The CDR3 sequence is 18 residues long. Trimming removed 1 base from V and 0 bases from J, with 17 bases in between. Written as DNA, the CDR3 is TGTGCCAGCAGCTTAGGACGCGGCAGGGGCTTCAGCACAGATACGCAGTATTTT. Amino acids: CASSLGRGRGFSTDTQYF. Using reference TRBV7-2 and TRBJ2-3 for the parts outside the CDR3, the full variable domain is GAGVSQSPSNKVTEKGKDVELRCDPISGHTALYWYRQSLGQGLEFLIYFQGNSAPDKSGLPSDRFSAERTGGSVSTLTIQRTQQEDSAVYLCASSLGRGRGFSTDTQYFGPGTRLTVL.

V is TRBV7-9 and J is TRBJ2-5; 10 bases line up with TRBD1. Trimming at V came to 3 bases and at J to 3 bases, leaving 1 base not matched to a gene. Germline CDR1 and CDR2: SEHNR and FQNEAQ (reference sequence). The CDR3 sequence is 14 residues long. CDR3 bases: TGTGCCAGCAGCTTGGACAGGGGGAAAGAGACCCAGTACTTC. It specifies CASSLDRGKETQYF.

The chain employs TRBV6-5 and TRBJ2-1, with TRBD2 matching 7 bases. The CDR3 has 16 residues. Germline V gives CDR1 MNHEY, CDR2 SVGAGI. The junction had 3 bases not matched to a gene; V was cut back by 1 base and J by 0 bases. The CDR3 DNA sequence: TGTGCCAGCAGTTACTACGGGGGGAGCTCCTACAATGAGCAGTTCTTC. It encodes CASSYYGGSSYNEQFF.

J is TRBJ2-2 and V is TRBV14; the D call may be TRBD1 or TRBD2 (5 bases each). Trimming removed 4 bases at V and 0 bases at J, with 15 bases between. The CDR3 totals 17 residues. CDR1 and CDR2 from the germline V gene are SGHDN and FVKESK. This chain's CDR3 is CASSLLGARSNTGELFF. The CDR3 coding sequence is TGTGCCAGCAGCCTCCTCGGGGCCCGATCGAACACCGGGGAGCTGTTTTTT.

Ten or more counts support this clone. The sample has other DNA sequences that encode this CDR3 too. The chain recombines TRBV14 with TRBJ2-1; no reliable D call. Germline V gives CDR1 SGHDN, CDR2 FVKESK. The CDR3 is made up of 14 amino acids. With 1 base removed from V and 4 bases from J, the gap between germline ends came to 8 bases. The CDR3 protein is CASSQGGSYNEQFF. The CDR3 region has the DNA TGTGCCAGCAGCCAAGGTGGCAGTTACAATGAGCAGTTCTTC.

CDR3 protein: CASSQPGRGLNSPLHF. In nucleotides, the CDR3 is TGCGCCAGCAGCCAGCCGGGACGGGGACTTAATTCACCCCTCCACTTT. V gene TRBV4-1 combines with J gene TRBJ1-6, with a possible D match to TRBD1 (5 bases). Germline CDR1 and CDR2: MGHRA and YSYEKL. V was clipped by 3 bases and J by 6 bases, with 15 bases between them. The CDR3 is made up of 16 amino acids.

The J gene is TRBJ2-3, the V gene TRBV7-2; D ambiguous. The CDR3 is 12 amino acids. Between the trimmed V and J ends, which lost 2 bases and 0 bases, there was a span of 0 bases. Germline-derived CDR1 and CDR2 are SGHTA and FQGNSA. This CDR3 reads CASSLSTDTQYF. DNA for the CDR3: TGTGCCAGCAGCTTAAGCACAGATACGCAGTATTTT.

The sample holds a few counts of this clone. The chain couples TRBV7-2 to TRBJ1-1; D remains unclear. The CDR3 runs 13 residues. Per germline, CDR1 SGHTA and CDR2 FQGNSA. The germline V and J ends were trimmed by 2 bases and 5 bases, with 9 bases remaining between them. The CDR3 here is CASSLIGSTEAFF. The CDR3 bases are TGTGCCAGCAGCTTAATTGGGAGTACTGAAGCTTTCTTT. Full variable domain (rest looked up from reference TRBV7-2 and TRBJ1-1): GAGVSQSPSNKVTEKGKDVELRCDPISGHTALYWYRQSLGQGLEFLIYFQGNSAPDKSGLPSDRFSAERTGGSVSTLTIQRTQQEDSAVYLCASSLIGSTEAFFGQGTRLTVV.

The chain recombines TRBV12-5 with TRBJ1-5, with D maybe TRBD1 (6 bases). Per germline, CDR1 LGHNT and CDR2 FRNRAP. The CDR3 length is 16 residues. Between the trimmed V and J ends, which lost 0 bases and 3 bases, there was a span of 12 bases. The CDR3 region is CASGLVQGGPNQPQHF. CDR3 nucleotides: TGTGCTAGTGGTTTGGTACAGGGAGGGCCCAATCAGCCCCAGCATTTT.

The chain joins TRBV5-1 to TRBJ1-2; TRBD1 matches 7 bases. CDR3 length: 13 amino acids. CDR1 is SGHRS, CDR2 YFSETQ, per germline. Trimming at V came to 4 bases and at J to 3 bases, leaving 3 bases not matched to a gene. The CDR3 region has the DNA TGCGCCAGCAGCGTCGACAGGGACTATGGCTACACCTTC. This gives the protein CASSVDRDYGYTF. Supplemented by reference TRBV5-1 and TRBJ1-2, the full variable domain reads KAGVTQTPRYLIKTRGQQVTLSCSPISGHRSVSWYQQTPGQGLQFLFEYFSETQRNKGNFPGRFSGRQFSNSRSEMNVSTLELGDSALYLCASSVDRDYGYTFGSGTRLTVV.

The chain joins TRBV7-2 to TRBJ2-2; weak D call: TRBD1 (6 bases). The V gene lost 1 base and the J gene lost 0 bases, with 9 bases spanning the gap. Germline V gene lookup returns CDR1 SGHTA and CDR2 FQGNSA. This CDR3 is 16 amino acids long. For the CDR3, the DNA is TGTGCCAGCAGCTTAGATAACAGGGCGAACACCGGGGAGCTGTTTTTT. It translates to CASSLDNRANTGELFF.

The rearrangement links TRBV5-4 to TRBJ2-3, with no clear D. V was clipped by 0 bases and J by 3 bases, with 14 bases between them. Germline loops: CDR1 SGHNT, CDR2 YYREEE (reference sequence). The CDR3 runs 16 residues. CDR3 coding DNA: TGTGCCAGCAGCTTGGATTGGTCAATCGGAACAGATACGCAGTATTTT. Protein product: CASSLDWSIGTDTQYF.

The chain combines TRBV25-1 with TRBJ1-1; D is unresolved. V lost 5 bases to trimming and J lost 7 bases, with 8 bases between them. This CDR3 spans 11 amino acids. CDR1 and CDR2 from the germline V gene are MGHDK and SYGVNS. The chain's CDR3 is CASSLGLEAFF. In DNA form, the CDR3 reads TGTGCCAGCAGTCTTGGACTTGAAGCTTTCTTT.

This sequence joins TRBV21-1 and TRBJ2-7; the listed D gene, TRBD2, was not tested against the DNA. TRBV21-1 constitutes a pseudogene. CDR3 length: 12 residues. This CDR3 reads CASSKGGVEQYF. As DNA, the CDR3 is TGTGCCAGCAGCAAAGGGGGGGTTGAGCAGTACTTC.

The V gene is TRBV4-3, the J gene TRBJ1-1; a weak D match, TRBD1 (5 bases). Germline-derived CDR1 and CDR2 are LGHNA and YSLEER. Deletions cut 4 bases from V and 1 base from J, with 22 bases between. The CDR3 totals 18 residues. CDR3 bases: TGCGCCAGCAGCCTTCTTCACAAGGACAATCGAGGGAACACTGAAGCTTTCTTT. Translation gives CASSLLHKDNRGNTEAFF.

The table lists this clone with a few counts. The gene calls are TRBV9 and TRBJ2-1; D not certain. The CDR3 runs to 15 residues. In germline, CDR1 is SGDLS, CDR2 YYNGEE. The germline V and J ends were trimmed by 1 base and 0 bases, with 8 bases remaining between them. In nucleotides, the CDR3 is TGTGCCAGCAGCGTATACCTTAGCTCCTACAATGAGCAGTTCTTC. The encoded protein is CASSVYLSSYNEQFF.

The chain carries TRBV28 and TRBJ2-7; possibly TRBD1 for D (7 bases). Germline V lookup: CDR1 MDHEN, CDR2 SYDVKM. Trimming removed 2 bases at V and 3 bases at J, with 8 bases between. The length of the CDR3 is 13 residues. In nucleotides, the CDR3 is TGTGCCAGCAGTTTACAGGGGGGCTACGAGCAGTACTTC. Translation: CASSLQGGYEQYF.

The chain combines TRBV4-1 with TRBJ2-3, with TRBD1 identical over 7 bases. Germline trimming cut 4 bases from V and 1 base from J; bases unmatched to any gene: 11. The CDR3 is 17 amino acids. CDR1 is MGHRA and CDR2 is YSYEKL in the germline V gene. In nucleotides, the CDR3 is TGCGCCAGCAGCCCGACGACGACAGGGACCCGCACAGATACGCAGTATTTT. Residues: CASSPTTTGTRTDTQYF.

The chain links TRBV14 to TRBJ1-2; 8 bases align to TRBD1. The CDR3 contains 15 residues. With 2 bases clipped from V and 5 bases from J, the junction kept 7 bases outside the gene matches. Germline-derived CDR1 and CDR2 are SGHDN and FVKESK. As DNA, the CDR3 is TGTGCCAGCAGCCAACGGACAGGGTTAGGTTATGGCTACACCTTC. This translates into CASSQRTGLGYGYTF.

The rearrangement joins TRBV18 to TRBJ2-6; no reliable D call. CDR1 and CDR2 from the germline V gene are KGHSH and LQKENI. The length of the CDR3 is 14 residues. V was shortened by 5 bases and J by 0 bases, with 5 bases between the two germline ends. CDR3 loop: CASSIDSGANVLTF. DNA for the CDR3: TGTGCCAGCTCAATCGACTCTGGGGCCAACGTCCTGACTTTC.

The V call is TRBV28, the J call TRBJ2-7, with 10 bases aligning to TRBD1. V lost 6 bases to trimming and J lost 6 bases; unmatched junction nucleotides: 14. The CDR3 runs to 16 residues. Germline CDR1 MDHEN, CDR2 SYDVKM. CDR3 nucleotide sequence: TGTGCCAGCAGCCCATCTCCGGGACAGGGGCCCCCCGAGCAGTACTTC. Encoded protein: CASSPSPGQGPPEQYF.

The chain recombines TRBV7-2 with TRBJ2-1; 9 nucleotides match TRBD1. The trim removed 4 bases at V and 6 bases at J, leaving 7 bases unmatched. CDR1 is SGHTA, CDR2 FQGNSA, per germline. The CDR3 is 15 amino acids. The CDR3 bases are TGTGCCAGCAGCTCTAGACAGGGGGTTGGCAATGAGCAGTTCTTC. Translating gives CASSSRQGVGNEQFF.